These 14 T cell receptor beta chains share one sample of origin, sequenced in a study of blood T cell repertoires in COVID-19. The data were produced by immunoSEQ multiplex PCR, yet TCRdb's version contains in-frame clones alone and is incomplete. The sample contains around 160,000 clones, about 77% of which appear only once. Material for sequencing was peripheral blood. The origin of the receptors is a woman older than 75 with acute or convalescent COVID-19.

V usage is TRBV5-1 and J usage is TRBJ2-7; 7 bases match TRBD1. Germline CDR1 SGHRS, CDR2 YFSETQ. This CDR3 spans 16 amino acids. The V segment lost 5 bases and the J segment 2 bases; nucleotides outside the gene matches: 13. CDR3 region: CASSTDPTGPTYEQYF. The CDR3 DNA reads as TGCGCCAGCAGTACGGACCCGACAGGGCCCACCTACGAGCAGTACTTC.

The CDR3 coding sequence is TGTGCCAGCAGCCAAGAGGTCTGGGAGAAGGACACCGGGGAGCTGTTTTTT. This gives the protein CASSQEVWEKDTGELFF. The V call is TRBV3-1 (or the pseudogene TRBV3-2), the J call TRBJ2-2; maybe TRBD2 (5 bases). The CDR3 spans 17 residues. From germline, CDR1 is LGHDT and CDR2 YNNKEL (reference sequence). V lost 0 bases to trimming and J lost 3 bases, with 14 bases between them.

The chain links TRBV18 to TRBJ2-2; 9 nucleotides align to TRBD1. CDR1 is KGHSH and CDR2 is LQKENI in the germline V gene. CDR3 size: 14 residues. V shed 8 bases and J 2 bases; nucleotides not matched to a gene: 3. The CDR3 nucleotides read TGTGCCAGCCCGGGACAGGGAAACACCGGGGAGCTGTTTTTT. Translated: CASPGQGNTGELFF.

This clone showed up just once. The chain is built from TRBV7-9 and TRBJ2-1, with 9 bases aligning to TRBD1. The germline gives CDR1 SEHNR, CDR2 FQNEAQ (reference sequence). After removal of 7 bases from V and 0 bases from J, the junction contained 4 bases not matched to a gene. This CDR3 spans 15 amino acids. The CDR3 DNA is TGTGCCAGCATCAAACAGGGGGCCTCCTACAATGAGCAGTTCTTC. Encoded protein: CASIKQGASYNEQFF.

CDR3 residues: CSVETGVYYNEQFF. CDR3 sequence (DNA): TGCAGCGTTGAAACGGGGGTATACTACAATGAGCAGTTCTTC. This chain uses TRBV29-1 with TRBJ2-1; weak D call: TRBD2 (6 bases). CDR3 length: 14 amino acids. Trimming stripped 2 bases from V and 3 bases from J, with 11 bases between. Germline CDR1 is SQVTM and CDR2 is ANQGSEA.

This clone turned up a few times. This chain connects TRBV7-8 to TRBJ2-1; D gene unclear. The CDR3 has 12 amino acids. V lost 8 bases to trimming and J lost 6 bases, with 11 bases between them. The germline CDR1 and CDR2 sequences are SGHVS and FQNEAQ. CDR3 coding DNA: TGTGCCAGCGCTCGCCAGTCCAATGAGCAGTTCTTC. Residues: CASARQSNEQFF.

The CDR3: CASSEGTGRSGANVLTF. In DNA, the CDR3 is TGTGCCAGCAGCGAGGGTACAGGGAGATCTGGGGCCAACGTCCTGACTTTC. This rearrangement joins TRBV9 to TRBJ2-6, with TRBD1 as a possible D gene (6 bases). Trimming shortened V by 3 bases and J by 1 base, and 14 bases separated the two germline ends. The germline V gene encodes CDR1 SGDLS and CDR2 YYNGEE. The CDR3 length is 17 residues.

V is TRBV11-3 and J is TRBJ2-1, with D maybe TRBD2 (5 bases). Germline CDR1 SGHNT, CDR2 YENEEA. The CDR3 loop spans 16 amino acids. The germline V and J ends were trimmed by 5 bases and 0 bases, with 14 bases remaining between them. In DNA, the CDR3 is TGTGCCAGCAGCCGCCGGGCGGGCGTCTCCTACAATGAGCAGTTCTTC. Translated, it gives CASSRRAGVSYNEQFF.

The chain is built from TRBV4-1 and TRBJ1-2, with unresolved D. The length of the CDR3 is 16 residues. Trimming shortened V by 3 bases and J by 0 bases, and 14 bases separated the two germline ends. CDR1 and CDR2 (germline): MGHRA, YSYEKL. DNA for the CDR3: TGCGCCAGCAGCCAGAACGACTTACTTGCTAACTATGGCTACACCTTC. Translating it yields CASSQNDLLANYGYTF.

This clone was counted a few times. This chain connects TRBV3-1 (or the pseudogene TRBV3-2) to TRBJ2-1; D possibly corresponds to TRBD1 (6 bases). CDR3 length: 17 amino acids. The germline CDR1 and CDR2 sequences are LGHDT and YNNKEL (reference sequence). Trimming pared 8 bases from V and 2 bases from J, leaving 22 bases between. CDR3 nucleotide sequence: TGTGCCAGCGGGAAGTCCCCACAGGGTGGAACCTACAATGAGCAGTTCTTC. Protein product: CASGKSPQGGTYNEQFF.

This rearrangement joins TRBV7-2 to TRBJ1-6, with D perhaps TRBD1 (6 bases). V lost 7 bases and J lost 7, with 11 bases in between. The CDR3 runs to 13 residues. From germline, CDR1 is SGHTA and CDR2 FQGNSA. The CDR3 DNA is TGTGCCAGCAAGCGGACAGCCAATTCACCCCTCCACTTT. Its translation is CASKRTANSPLHF.

V usage is TRBV18 and J usage is TRBJ1-1; D remains ambiguous. The length of the CDR3 is 14 residues. Trimming left V 6 bases short and J 1 base short, with 12 bases between. Germline CDR1 KGHSH, CDR2 LQKENI. The CDR3 sequence: CASSPPPRNTEAFF. DNA for the CDR3: TGTGCCAGCTCCCCGCCACCCAGGAACACTGAAGCTTTCTTT.

The chain joins TRBV29-1 to TRBJ2-2, with 7 bases aligning to TRBD2. The CDR3 has 18 amino acids. J was trimmed by 4 bases and V by 1 base; bases with no gene match: 15. Germline values: CDR1 SQVTM, CDR2 ANQGSEA. The CDR3 region is CSVEGFGWAGVGTGELFF. CDR3 in DNA: TGCAGCGTTGAAGGCTTTGGTTGGGCGGGAGTAGGCACCGGGGAGCTGTTTTTT.

The chain carries TRBV5-1 and TRBJ1-6; a possible D gene is TRBD1 (6 bases). The V end lost 3 bases, the J end lost 7 bases, and 20 bases lay between the germline ends. The CDR3 has 17 amino acids. From germline, CDR1 is SGHRS and CDR2 YFSETQ. The CDR3 nucleotides are TGCGCCAGCAGCTCCGGTGGGGCAGGGGTCAACAATTCACCCCTCCACTTT. It yields the protein CASSSGGAGVNNSPLHF.